The source of this TCR beta chain is a study of spatial heterogeneity in lung cancer. Study-wide findings and caveats: More often at tumor resection than at routine follow-up, ubiquitous expanded tumor TCRs were detected in the blood.

Noted time point: sample taken at primary tumor resection. No cell sorting; template was whole RNA from tumor, lung tissue or PBMC. The donor population consisted of under 75 patients with untreated, early-stage non-small cell lung cancer. This clonotype was counted many times. Antigen: not known. TCRdb re-called the 5' RACE reads with MiXCR, one entry per CDR3 protein. The data contain just under 95,000 distinct CDR3 sequences, approximately 12% of them seen just once; the ten biggest clones take up under 50%. The receptor was derived from a male donor with early-stage non-small cell lung cancer. Sequences were derived from PBMCs, sampled at surgery.

The CDR3 here is CASSLTSGGTYNEQFF. CDR3 bases: TGCGCCAGCAGCTTGACTAGCGGGGGAACCTACAATGAGCAGTTCTTC. The chain has TRBV5-1 and TRBJ2-1; 11 positions agree with TRBD2. Germline lookup yields CDR1 SGHRS and CDR2 YFSETQ. J was trimmed by 2 bases and V by 1 base; bases with no gene match: 2. This CDR3 is built from 16 residues.